A selection of T cell receptor beta chains follows, all from one sample in a study of metastatic and nonmetastatic thyroid tumors. MiXCR re-clonotyped the PCR reads for TCRdb. Among 15,000 to 20,000 clones listed, about a sixth were seen once. Sequencing used blood. The receptors originated from a female donor with papillary thyroid cancer or a benign thyroid nodule (not recorded which). Some clones in this sample may be carry-over from other donors' samples. The CDR3 runs from the conserved cysteine through the conserved F or W. A D gene is named only where the DNA matches it firmly. Clone size is stated in some rows and not others, as once, few, many or a class when expanded.

TRBJ1-2	many	.	TRBV5-4	TGTGCCAGCAGCCTGAGGACAGACAATTCCTATGGCTACACCTTC	CASSLRTDNSYGYTF
TRBJ2-4	many	.	TRBV20-1	TGCAGTGCTAGTGGGCACAGGGCGCGGGAAAACATTCAGTACTTC	CSASGHRARENIQYF
TRBJ2-1	.	TRBD2	TRBV13	TGTGCCAGCAGCTTAGGCGGGGGGGCGCTCGAGCAGTTCTTC	CASSLGGGALEQFF
TRBJ1-2	once	.	TRBV5-4	TGTGCCGGCAGCTTGGTCAGGTCAGGGGGCTACACCTTC	CAGSLVRSGGYTF
TRBJ1-2	.	TRBD1	TRBV28	TGTGCCAGCAGGACAGGGGGCGGGGATGGCTACACCTTC	CASRTGGGDGYTF
TRBJ1-5	few	TRBD1	TRBV28	TGTGCCAGCAGTCCACTTCGACAGGGTAGCAATCAGCCCCAGCATTTT	CASSPLRQGSNQPQHF
TRBJ1-4	many	.	TRBV28	TGTGCCAGCAGTTTATCGCGTAATGAAAAACTGTTTTTT	CASSLSRNEKLFF
TRBJ2-5	.	.	TRBV7-7	TGTGCTAGCAGCTTAGGTCCCGGGGGCGTAGAGACCCAGTACTTC	CASSLGPGGVETQYF
TRBJ1-2	.	TRBD1	TRBV20-1	TGCAGTGCTACCCGGGACAGCTATGGCTACACCTTC	CSATRDSYGYTF
TRBJ2-5	many	.	TRBV7-2	TGTGCCAGCAGCTTATATGGGACCCAGTACTTC	CASSLYGTQYF
TRBJ2-1	many	.	TRBV19	TGTGCCAGTAGTCACGGGCCAGGGTCCTACAATGAGCAGTTCTTC	CASSHGPGSYNEQFF
TRBJ1-2	many	.	TRBV20-1	TGCAGTGCCTATGCTGGGGGAGAGGGCTACACCTTC	CSAYAGGEGYTF
TRBJ1-6	.	TRBD1	TRBV5-1	TGCGCCAGCAGCTTGGAAGGACAGGGGAATTCACCCCTCCACTTT	CASSLEGQGNSPLHF
TRBJ2-1	medium-sized	.	TRBV6-1	TGTGCCAGCAGTTGGGGCTCCTCGGGCTACAATGAGCAGTTCTTC	CASSWGSSGYNEQFF
TRBJ1-5	.	.	TRBV28	TGTGCCAGCAGTTTAATTGAACTACAGGGCTTGTTTAATCAGCCCCAGCATTTT	CASSLIELQGLFNQPQHF
TRBJ2-2	many	.	TRBV7-2	TGTGCCAGCAGCTTATTGAGGGCACCGGGGGAGCTGTTTTTT	CASSLLRAPGELFF
TRBJ2-1	medium-sized	.	TRBV19	TGTGCCAGTAGTTCTTTGGGGGCCGAGCAGTTCTTC	CASSSLGAEQFF
TRBJ2-1	many	.	TRBV19	TGTGCCAGTAGTCGGGCAGGCCTGGCCTACAATGAGCAGTTCTTC	CASSRAGLAYNEQFF
TRBJ1-1	many	.	TRBV6-5	TGTGCCAGCAGTTACTCGATTCCAGGGCCCACTGAAGCTTTCTTT	CASSYSIPGPTEAFF
TRBJ2-2	.	.	TRBV6-1	TGTGCCAGCAGCTTGGTTGGCGGGGTTCGGGAGCTGTTTTTT	CASSLVGGVRELFF
TRBJ2-5	.	.	TRBV7-7	TGTGCTAGCAGCTTAAATGGGGGCGCAGAGACCCAGTACTTC	CASSLNGGAETQYF
TRBJ1-5	few	.	TRBV27	TGTGCCAGCGGCCCCCGTGGCGGGAATCAGCCCCAGCATTTT	CASGPRGGNQPQHF
TRBJ1-1	few	.	TRBV5-4	TGTGCCAGCAGATATCTGGACACCCCGAACACTGAAGCTTTCTTT	CASRYLDTPNTEAFF
TRBJ1-2	.	.	TRBV6-2/TRBV6-3	TGTGCCAGCATGGTAGCAGACTATGGCTACACCTTC	CASMVADYGYTF
TRBJ2-1	many	.	TRBV15	TGTGCCACCAGCAAGAACTACAATGAGCAGTTCTTC	CATSKNYNEQFF
TRBJ2-2	medium-sized	TRBD1	TRBV27	TGTGCCAGCAGTGTGGGACAGGTCAACACCGGGGAGCTGTTTTTT	CASSVGQVNTGELFF
TRBJ2-5	.	.	TRBV5-1	TGCGCCAGCAGCTTGGAAGGGCTGGGGGAGACCCAGTACTTC	CASSLEGLGETQYF
TRBJ1-2	many	TRBD1	TRBV19	TGTGCCAGTAGTAGCGGGACAGGGCCCTACTATGGCTACACCTTC	CASSSGTGPYYGYTF
TRBJ1-3	many	.	TRBV5-6	TGTGCCAGCAGCCGCAGGGGCCCTTACTCTGGAAACACCATATATTTT	CASSRRGPYSGNTIYF
TRBJ2-2	medium-sized	.	TRBV10-3	TGTGCCATCAGTAGTCAGACAGGGAACACCGGGGAGCTGTTTTTT	CAISSQTGNTGELFF
TRBJ1-3	many	.	TRBV28	TGTGCCAGCAGTCCAGGCTTCTCTGGAAACACCATATATTTT	CASSPGFSGNTIYF
TRBJ1-5	medium-sized	TRBD1	TRBV6-1	TGTGCCAGCAGTCACCCAGGGGGGGCTCAGCCCCAGCATTTT	CASSHPGGAQPQHF
TRBJ2-7	few	.	TRBV2	TGTGCCAGCATGGGGGAGGTCTACGAGCAGTACTTC	CASMGEVYEQYF
TRBJ1-1	.	.	TRBV6-2/TRBV6-3	TGTGCCAGCAGAGGGCTGGACAGCCCAGCCACTGAAGCTTTCTTT	CASRGLDSPATEAFF
TRBJ2-7	few	TRBD2	TRBV6-1	TGTGCCAGCAGCCCGACGGGGGGGATGAGAGAGCAGTACTTC	CASSPTGGMREQYF
TRBJ2-2	.	.	TRBV28	TGTGCCAGCAGTCTCTTCCTGGGGAAGGCCGGGGAGCTGTTTTTT	CASSLFLGKAGELFF
TRBJ1-2	many	.	TRBV7-2	TGTGCCAGCAGCTTAGGTACCCCCGGGGGCAGTGGCTACACCTTC	CASSLGTPGGSGYTF
TRBJ2-3	many	TRBD2	TRBV7-6	TGTGCCAGCAGCCGGACTAGCGGGGGGTCCACAGATACGCAGTATTTT	CASSRTSGGSTDTQYF
TRBJ2-6	many	.	TRBV4-1	TGCGCCAGCAGCCAAGAAGGAGGGAAGGCCAACGTCCTGACTTTC	CASSQEGGKANVLTF
TRBJ2-1	.	TRBD2	TRBV24-1	TGTGCCACCAGTGATATTAGGGGCGGGAGCTCCTACAATGAGCAGTTCTTC	CATSDIRGGSSYNEQFF
TRBJ2-1	many	TRBD2	TRBV11-2	TGTGCCAGCAGCTTGACTAGCGACTCCTACAATGAGCAGTTCTTC	CASSLTSDSYNEQFF
TRBJ2-7	many	TRBD2	TRBV20-1	TGCAGTGCTAGAGACCCCTTAGCGGGAGTCTCCTACGAGCAGTACTTC	CSARDPLAGVSYEQYF
TRBJ2-1	.	.	TRBV20-1	TGCAGTGCTAGAGTCGGGGGGCCCAACAATGAGCAGTTCTTC	CSARVGGPNNEQFF
TRBJ1-1	many	.	TRBV27	TGTGCCAGCAGTTCTCCCGGCCGGCAGGGCACTGAAGCTTTCTTT	CASSSPGRQGTEAFF
TRBJ2-5	many	.	TRBV12-5	TGTGCTAGTGGTGCCCGGTCTGTGGGGCGGGAGACCCAGTACTTC	CASGARSVGRETQYF
TRBJ2-7	many	.	TRBV25-1	TGTGCCAGCAGTGAACCCTACGAGCAGTACTTC	CASSEPYEQYF
TRBJ2-5	many	.	TRBV12-3/TRBV12-4	TGTGCCAGCACTCGGCGGGACCAAGAGACCCAGTACTTC	CASTRRDQETQYF
TRBJ1-5	many	TRBD1	TRBV30	TGTGCCTGGAGTCGGGACAGGTACAATCAGCCCCAGCATTTT	CAWSRDRYNQPQHF
TRBJ2-3	many	.	TRBV7-9	TGTGCCAGCAGCTCAATGGGAGCAGAAGATACGCAGTATTTT	CASSSMGAEDTQYF
TRBJ2-7	.	.	TRBV11-2	TGTGCCAGCAGCTTATACAGGGTCGAGCAGTACTTC	CASSLYRVEQYF
TRBJ1-2	.	TRBD1	TRBV6-4	TGTGCCAGCAGCAGGGGAAACACAGGGGAATACGGCTACACCTTC	CASSRGNTGEYGYTF
TRBJ1-5	few	.	TRBV4-1	TGCGCCAGCAGCCAAGAACACAGAAACAATCAGCCCCAGCATTTT	CASSQEHRNNQPQHF
TRBJ2-7	few	TRBD2	TRBV27	TGTGCCAGCAGTTTATCGACTAGCGGCTACGAGCAGTACTTC	CASSLSTSGYEQYF